Sequencing of this T cell receptor beta chain was carried out in a study of blood T cell repertoires in COVID-19. Source study methods: Quantification of nucleated cells was approximated via reference gene primer amplification. TCRdb's table, derived via immunoSEQ multiplex PCR, lists solely in-frame clones and lacks some. V and J calls and clone size are given by that table; D and trimming were obtained from the DNA. The sample has 200,000 or so clones; approximately 90% are singletons. CDR1 and CDR2 (germline): LNHDA, SQIVND (reference sequence). The ends lost 2 bases at V and 3 bases at J; junction bases unmatched: 5. CDR3 size: 16 residues. In this sample, this clone turned up a few times.

The genes are TRBV19 and TRBJ1-5, with 9 bases aligning to TRBD1. Sequencing was performed on PBMCs or T cells enriched from blood (not recorded which). This receptor was identified in a woman aged 25 to 45 who had recovered from COVID-19. The CDR3: CASSISGTGTNQPQHF. CDR3 nucleotide sequence: TGTGCCAGTAGTATATCCGGGACAGGGACCAATCAGCCCCAGCATTTT. The variable domain in full, completed from reference TRBV19 and TRBJ1-5, reads DGGITQSPKYLFRKEGQNVTLSCEQNLNHDAMYWYRQDPGQGLRLIYYSQIVNDFQKGDIAEGYSVSREKKESFPLTVTSAQKNPTAFYLCASSISGTGTNQPQHFGDGTRLSIL.